Given below is one T cell receptor (beta chain) in context. Its antigen is currently unknown. The entry originates in a study of PD-L1 blockade in urothelial cancer. As for the study in general: Patients commenced intravenous atezolizumab, 1,200 mg every 3 weeks, in about 2014. Treatment start was followed by blood analysis at 3 weeks (second dose) and again at 6 weeks. Peripheral blood specimens exhibited a median yield of approximately 150,000 T cells. Findings and limits, study-wide: Below-median blood TCR clonality before treatment forecast better survival.

Stated time point: peripheral blood 6 weeks after treatment start. Using immunoSEQ multiplex PCR, the repertoire was profiled, and TCRdb retains in-frame clones only, with some absent. This table has around 53,000 clones, approximately 85% appearing once. This TCR derives from a man in his fifties or sixties with urothelial cancer. This material consisted of PBMCs, taken around atezolizumab (anti-PD-L1) treatment.

The CDR3 sequence is CASSQVLLPQTEAFF. The CDR3 DNA reads TGTGCCAGCAGTCAAGTGCTTCTCCCACAAACTGAAGCTTTCTTT. J is TRBJ1-1 and V is TRBV2; D call uncertain. V lost 5 bases to trimming and J lost 5 bases, with 18 bases between them. Germline V gene data show CDR1 as SNHLY and CDR2 as FYNNEI. This CDR3 is built from 15 residues.